Presented here are 30 T cell receptor beta chains from one specimen sequenced in a study of Ad26.COV2.S vaccination and SARS-CoV-2 variants. Sample treatment: 15 to 20 received Ad26.COV2.S at low or high dose, single or two shots; roughly five received placebo; per-sample allocation not given. Day 63 after the first vaccine or placebo injection was the time point for sampling. Libraries were prepared by immunoSEQ multiplex PCR; TCRdb keeps only in-frame clonotypes and omits some of them. Of about 320,000 clones in the sample, around four fifths were seen once. The sample consisted of peripheral blood, taken in a trial of Ad26.COV2.S vaccine versus placebo. The receptors come from a person aged 18-60 years who received the Ad26.COV2.S COVID-19 vaccine or a placebo.

In the case of this clone: At one end the junction does not follow the germline gene, possibly because of a read error. The CDR3 region has the DNA TGTGCCAGCAGTACCCCGCGACGGCAGGGGCATATCTTT. Its protein is CASSTPRRQGHIF. The J gene is TRBJ1-6, the V gene TRBV6-6, with a weak D call TRBD1 (6 bases). Per the germline V gene, CDR1 is MNHNY and CDR2 is SVGAGI (reference sequence). This CDR3 comprises 13 residues.

The gene calls are TRBV7-9 and TRBJ1-4, with 7 bases identical to TRBD1. The junction had 3 bases not matched to a gene; V was cut back by 2 bases and J by 6 bases. Looked up from germline, CDR1 is SEHNR and CDR2 is FQNEAQ (reference sequence). The CDR3 is 14 residues long. CDR3 amino acids: CASSLKGADEKLFF. The CDR3 DNA follows: TGTGCCAGCAGCTTAAAGGGGGCGGATGAAAAACTGTTTTTT.

The chain carries TRBV11-3 and TRBJ2-3; D possibly matches TRBD1 or TRBD2 (5 bases each). The CDR3 loop spans 15 amino acids. V was clipped by 1 base and J by 5 bases, with 13 bases between them. The germline gives CDR1 SGHNT, CDR2 YENEEA. CDR3 nucleotides: TGTGCCAGCAGCTTAGTGGCAGGGAGCGGAGATACGCAGTATTTT. It translates to CASSLVAGSGDTQYF.

This chain joins TRBV28 and TRBJ2-4, with D perhaps TRBD1 or TRBD2 (5 bases each). The CDR3 is made up of 14 amino acids. Germline V lookup: CDR1 MDHEN, CDR2 SYDVKM. Trimming took 7 bases from V and 5 from J, leaving 15 bases between them. CDR3 coding DNA: TGTGCCAGCAATGGACGGGACCCCCAAAACATTCAGTACTTC. Amino acid sequence: CASNGRDPQNIQYF.

The V and J genes are TRBV12-3 or TRBV12-4 and TRBJ2-2; D unresolved. CDR3 size: 13 residues. The ends were cut back, 6 bases at V and 1 base at J, with 6 bases in the middle. For the CDR3, the DNA is TGTGCCAGCAGCCGCTGGAACACCGGGGAGCTGTTTTTT. It specifies CASSRWNTGELFF.

V and J are TRBV14 and TRBJ1-1; the D gene is possibly TRBD1 (6 bases). V lost 6 bases and J 4 bases, leaving 18 bases between the germline ends. The germline gives CDR1 SGHDN, CDR2 FVKESK. The CDR3 spans 15 residues. DNA for the CDR3: TGTGCCAGCAGTCATCCCACAGGGTGGACCACTGAAGCTTTCTTT. It encodes CASSHPTGWTTEAFF.

The rearrangement joins TRBV4-2 to TRBJ2-5; TRBD2 matches at 7 bases. With 0 bases clipped from V and 5 bases from J, the junction kept 9 bases outside the gene matches. CDR1 and CDR2 from the germline V gene are LGHNA and YNFKEQ. The CDR3 extends over 16 amino acids. The DNA for the CDR3 is TGTGCCAGCAGCCAAGATTCCCAGCGGGGCCAGGAGACCCAGTACTTC. This gives the protein CASSQDSQRGQETQYF.

The chain links TRBV6-1 to TRBJ1-2; TRBD1 agrees at 9 bases. V gave up 4 bases and J gave up 3 bases; unmatched junction bases: 12. The CDR3 is made up of 17 amino acids. In germline, CDR1 is MNHNS, CDR2 SASEGT. CDR3 sequence: CASSVEDRGGLYYGYTF. In nucleotides, the CDR3 is TGTGCCAGCAGTGTCGAGGACAGGGGTGGATTGTACTATGGCTACACCTTC.

This chain connects TRBV29-1 to TRBJ1-1, with 9 bases that match TRBD1. Germline V lookup: CDR1 SQVTM, CDR2 ANQGSEA. The V and J ends lost 1 base and 5 bases, in that order; junction bases with no gene match: 11. This CDR3 has 16 amino acids. The CDR3 region is CSVEGRVGTGNTEAFF. The DNA of the CDR3 is TGCAGCGTTGAAGGACGGGTGGGGACAGGGAATACTGAAGCTTTCTTT.

This chain joins TRBV10-3 and TRBJ2-7; no clear D. The CDR3 runs to 13 residues. V was cut by 2 bases and J by 3 bases, with 8 bases left in between. Germline V gene lookup returns CDR1 ENHRY and CDR2 SYGVKD. The CDR3 reads CAISEPPGYEQYF. Here the CDR3 DNA reads TGTGCCATCAGTGAGCCGCCGGGCTACGAGCAGTACTTC.

The J gene is TRBJ1-2, the V gene TRBV7-2; D may be TRBD1 (5 bases). The CDR3 runs to 10 residues. CDR1 is SGHTA and CDR2 is FQGNSA in the germline V gene. Trimming removed 0 bases from V and 13 bases from J, with 6 bases in between. The CDR3 sequence: CASSLAGVTF. In DNA, the CDR3 is TGTGCCAGCAGCTTAGCGGGGGTCACCTTC. The full variable domain, completed using reference TRBV7-2 and TRBJ1-2, is GAGVSQSPSNKVTEKGKDVELRCDPISGHTALYWYRQSLGQGLEFLIYFQGNSAPDKSGLPSDRFSAERTGGSVSTLTIQRTQQEDSAVYLCASSLAGVTFGSGTRLTVV.

V is TRBV19 and J is TRBJ2-7, with D unclear. The CDR3 totals 14 residues. Germline V gene lookup returns CDR1 LNHDA and CDR2 SQIVND (reference sequence). V lost 5 bases, J lost 2 bases, and 13 bases lay in between. CDR3 DNA: TGTGCCAGTAGTTGGGAACACCCAACCTACGAGCAGTACTTC. Its protein is CASSWEHPTYEQYF.

Turning to this clone: This CDR3 is also generated by other DNA sequences in the sample. V usage is TRBV5-1 and J usage is TRBJ2-3; TRBD1 might be the D (6 bases). The germline gives CDR1 SGHRS, CDR2 YFSETQ. The V and J ends lost 0 bases and 3 bases respectively, with 11 bases between them. The CDR3 sequence is 15 residues long. The DNA for the CDR3 is TGCGCCAGCAGCTTGGAAGGGGGTCGGACAGATACGCAGTATTTT. Translating it yields CASSLEGGRTDTQYF.

The chain recombines TRBV27 with TRBJ1-1; 7 bases fit TRBD1. The germline gives CDR1 MNHEY, CDR2 SMNVEV (reference sequence). This CDR3 is 16 amino acids long. Germline trimming cut 5 bases from V and 2 bases from J; bases unmatched to any gene: 11. The CDR3 loop reads CASSPLDRIDNTEAFF. The DNA for the CDR3 is TGTGCCAGCAGTCCCCTGGACAGGATCGATAACACTGAAGCTTTCTTT.

CDR3 sequence reads: CASSQWTGGLNYGYTF. The CDR3 nucleotides read TGCGCCAGCAGCCAATGGACAGGGGGCCTAAACTATGGCTACACCTTC. The chain joins TRBV4-1 to TRBJ1-2, with 11 nucleotides matching TRBD1. Trimming took 2 bases from V and 2 from J; bases not matched to a gene: 4. Germline CDR1 MGHRA, CDR2 YSYEKL. This CDR3 comprises 16 residues.

The V and J genes are TRBV20-1 and TRBJ1-1; the D is unclear. Germline lookup yields CDR1 DFQATT and CDR2 SNEGSKA (reference sequence). The V gene lost 3 bases and the J gene lost 5 bases, with 4 bases spanning the gap. This CDR3 has 10 residues. CDR3 region: CSASETEAFF. The DNA of the CDR3 is TGCAGTGCTAGTGAGACTGAAGCTTTCTTT.

J is TRBJ1-5 and V is TRBV19; D might be TRBD1 (6 bases). Per the germline V gene, CDR1 is LNHDA and CDR2 is SQIVND (reference sequence). This CDR3 region has 13 residues. The V gene lost 5 bases and the J gene lost 7 bases, with 12 bases spanning the gap. CDR3 DNA: TGTGCCAGTAGTCAGGGGCCATACCAGCCCCAGCATTTT. Translating gives CASSQGPYQPQHF.

J is TRBJ2-2 and V is TRBV7-3, with 9 bases aligning to TRBD1. The CDR3 has 19 amino acids. Germline trimming cut 5 bases from V and 6 bases from J; bases unmatched to any gene: 19. CDR1 is SGHTA and CDR2 is FQGTGA in the germline V gene. The CDR3, as DNA: TGTGCCAGCAGCCAATTCGCTACCGGGACAGGGAGTGTAGCCGGGGAGCTGTTTTTT. The encoded protein is CASSQFATGTGSVAGELFF. Variable domain in full (rest from reference TRBV7-3 and TRBJ2-2): GAGVSQTPSNKVTEKGKYVELRCDPISGHTALYWYRQSLGQGPEFLIYFQGTGAADDSGLPNDRFFAVRPEGSVSTLKIQRTERGDSAVYLCASSQFATGTGSVAGELFFGEGSRLTVL.

The sample holds one count of this clone. The J gene is TRBJ2-3, the V gene TRBV7-3, with 10 positions matching TRBD2. The CDR3 contains 17 residues. CDR1 SGHTA and CDR2 FQGTGA come from the germline V gene. The trim removed 5 bases at V and 4 bases at J, leaving 12 bases unmatched. The CDR3 DNA sequence: TGTGCCAGCAGCCGGACTAGCGGAGGGGAGGTCCCAGATACGCAGTATTTT. The encoded protein is CASSRTSGGEVPDTQYF.

The V call is TRBV10-1, the J call TRBJ1-1; TRBD1 agrees at 8 bases. This CDR3 contains 16 residues. The junction had 10 bases not matched to a gene; V was cut back by 2 bases and J by 5 bases. Germline assignment: CDR1 WNHNN and CDR2 SYGVQD (reference sequence). The CDR3 nucleotides read TGCGCCAGCAGTGAGCCGATGACAGGGGCCAAAACTGAAGCTTTCTTT. This translates into CASSEPMTGAKTEAFF.

The rearrangement joins TRBV12-3 or TRBV12-4 to TRBJ2-6, with unresolved D. The CDR3 has 13 amino acids. The germline V and J ends were trimmed by 3 bases and 4 bases, with 4 bases remaining between them. CDR3: CASSFRGANVLTF. In DNA, the CDR3 is TGTGCCAGCAGTTTTCGAGGGGCCAACGTCCTGACTTTC.

The V call is TRBV2, the J call TRBJ2-1; TRBD1 might be the D (6 bases). V was shortened by 7 bases and J by 4 bases, with 14 bases between the two germline ends. CDR3 size: 14 residues. The V gene's germline CDR1 is SNHLY and CDR2 FYNNEI. The CDR3 region is CASTRQVAYNEQFF. DNA of the CDR3: TGTGCCAGCACCAGACAGGTAGCTTACAATGAGCAGTTCTTC.

This chain uses TRBV5-1 with TRBJ2-7; D remains ambiguous. The V gene's germline CDR1 is SGHRS and CDR2 YFSETQ. Trimming took 0 bases from V and 2 from J, leaving 6 bases between them. This CDR3 contains 13 residues. The CDR3 region has the DNA TGCGCCAGCAGCTTGGCTACAGCCTACGAGCAGTACTTC. This gives the protein CASSLATAYEQYF.

V gene TRBV6-5 combines with J gene TRBJ1-1, with unresolved D. This CDR3 is 11 amino acids long. CDR1 and CDR2 from the germline V gene are MNHEY and SVGAGI. V dropped 3 bases and J dropped 7 bases, with 6 bases sitting between them. The CDR3 DNA reads TGTGCCAGCAGTTATCTGGATGAAGCTTTCTTT. Translated: CASSYLDEAFF.

This clone was seen only once. The chain couples TRBV28 to TRBJ1-1; 10 bases are a match to TRBD1. Trimming at V came to 6 bases and at J to 4 bases, leaving 2 bases not matched to a gene. Germline V gives CDR1 MDHEN, CDR2 SYDVKM. This CDR3 comprises 13 residues. The DNA for the CDR3 is TGTGCCAGCAGCTGGGACAGGGGCACTGAAGCTTTCTTT. The encoded protein is CASSWDRGTEAFF. Drawing the rest from reference TRBV28 and TRBJ1-1, the complete variable domain is DVKVTQSSRYLVKRTGEKVFLECVQDMDHENMFWYRQDPGLGLRLIYFSYDVKMKEKGDIPEGYSVSREKKERFSLILESASTNQTSMYLCASSWDRGTEAFFGQGTRLTVV.

The V and J genes are TRBV3-1 (or the pseudogene TRBV3-2) and TRBJ2-5; 9 nucleotides line up with TRBD2. With V trimmed by 0 bases and J by 5 bases, 10 bases remained unmatched. This CDR3 comprises 17 residues. Germline assignment: CDR1 LGHDT and CDR2 YNNKEL (reference sequence). The CDR3 DNA follows: TGTGCCAGCAGCCAAGAGCCTTTTGCGGGGGGGCGGGAGACCCAGTACTTC. Protein product: CASSQEPFAGGRETQYF.

V is TRBV29-1 and J is TRBJ1-1, with D unresolved. The CDR3 totals 13 residues. Per germline, CDR1 SQVTM and CDR2 ANQGSEA. V was cut by 5 bases and J by 3 bases, with 13 bases left in between. CDR3: CSVRPALDTEAFF. As DNA, the CDR3 is TGCAGCGTTCGTCCGGCCTTAGACACTGAAGCTTTCTTT.

This rearrangement joins TRBV5-4 to TRBJ2-3; 9 nucleotides align to TRBD2. The CDR3 has 17 residues. The junction had 9 bases not matched to a gene; V was cut back by 4 bases and J by 0 bases. The germline V gene has CDR1 SGHNT and CDR2 YYREEE (reference sequence). CDR3 sequence reads: CASSPHGTSGSTDTQYF. In DNA form, the CDR3 reads TGTGCCAGCAGCCCGCACGGAACTAGCGGGAGCACAGATACGCAGTATTTT.

The V call is TRBV5-4, the J call TRBJ1-6; 7 bases agree with TRBD1. The V gene's germline CDR1 is SGHNT and CDR2 YYREEE (reference sequence). V gave up 4 bases and J gave up 10 bases; unmatched junction bases: 5. The CDR3 is 13 amino acids. CDR3 nucleotide sequence: TGTGCCAGCAGCACGACAGGGTACTCACCCCTCCACTTT. Protein product: CASSTTGYSPLHF.

The table lists this clone with a few counts. The V call is TRBV20-1, the J call TRBJ1-1, with D perhaps TRBD1 (6 bases). Germline V CDR1 and CDR2: DFQATT, SNEGSKA (reference sequence). This CDR3 region has 11 residues. V was trimmed by 8 bases and J by 4 bases, leaving 11 bases between them. The CDR3 reads CSTTGSTEAFF. The CDR3 DNA follows: TGCAGTACTACAGGGTCCACTGAAGCTTTCTTT.